Listed below are T cell receptor beta chains from one sample, sequenced in a study of molecular identifiers for immune sequencing clone quantification. TCRdb reanalysed the PCR reads using MiXCR and keeps one entry per CDR3 protein. The sample has 400,000 to 600,000 distinct CDR3 sequences, about a fifth seen once; the top ten hold about 0.84%. Material: naive CD8+ T cells from blood, with Jurkat cell RNA spiked in. Every receptor here comes from a human donor in good health. Some libraries in this study had Jurkat cell RNA spiked in. Both conserved end residues are part of each CDR3. The D gene is left open where the match is weak. Size is omitted from some rows. Given values are once, few, many or a class for expanded clones.

TRBV6-6,.,few,TRBJ1-5,15,CASSSLDGSNQPQHF,TGTGCCAGCAGCTCCCTTGACGGTAGCAATCAGCCCCAGCATTTT
TRBV6-2/TRBV6-3,.,.,TRBJ2-2,12,CASSYTTGELFF,TGTGCCAGCAGTTACACCACCGGGGAGCTGTTTTTT
TRBV30,.,.,TRBJ1-2,13,CAWSTDSNYGYTF,TGTGCCTGGAGTACGGACAGCAACTATGGCTACACCTTC
TRBV28,.,.,TRBJ2-7,14,CASSQSGRFYEQYF,TGTGCCAGCAGTCAAAGTGGTAGATTCTACGAGCAGTACTTC
TRBV20-1,.,few,TRBJ2-7,16,CSAGPALASSLNEQYF,TGCAGCGCTGGACCAGCCCTAGCTAGCTCCCTGAACGAGCAGTACTTC
TRBV9,.,few,TRBJ1-3,16,CASSDGVSLPGNTIYF,TGTGCCAGCAGCGATGGGGTCTCCCTACCTGGAAACACCATATATTTT
TRBV7-6,.,.,TRBJ2-7,14,CASSLRSSSYEQYF,TGTGCCAGCAGCTTACGGAGTAGCTCCTACGAGCAGTACTTC
TRBV6-1,.,few,TRBJ1-2,12,CASSESMFGYTF,TGTGCCAGCAGTGAAAGCATGTTCGGCTACACCTTC
TRBV4-1,.,.,TRBJ2-5,17,CASSQVKGQGPRETQYF,TGCGCCAGCAGCCAAGTTAAAGGGCAGGGGCCTCGGGAGACCCAGTACTTC
TRBV28,.,few,TRBJ2-3,15,CASSFRGSSTDTQYF,TGTGCCAGCAGTTTCCGCGGTTCGAGCACAGATACGCAGTATTTT
TRBV30,.,many,TRBJ1-1,12,CAWDQGYTEAFF,TGTGCCTGGGACCAGGGGTACACTGAAGCTTTCTTT